This TCR beta chain was recorded in a study of blood T cell repertoires in COVID-19. Study-wide background: Donors in the United States, Italy and Spain gave samples during acute or convalescent COVID-19. PBMCs, B-cell-depleted T cells, or T cells were the source of the cDNA or gDNA that made up the material.

As handled by the study authors: Estimates of nucleated cell counts were drawn from the amplification of reference gene primers. Generated by immunoSEQ multiplex PCR, the TCRdb table keeps only in-frame clones and is missing some. The V and J calls and clone size are taken from that table; D and trimming were inferred from the DNA. This table has about 190,000 clones, almost 90% appearing once. This CDR3 region has 13 residues. CDR1 and CDR2 from the germline V gene are LGHNA and YSLEER. Trimming took off 0 bases at V and 7 bases at J, with 7 bases between the two ends. The TCR sequence derives from a man aged 50 or older with acute or convalescent COVID-19. The sequenced sample was peripheral blood. The chain joins TRBV4-3 to TRBJ2-1; D is unresolved. The CDR3 DNA follows: TGCGCCAGCAGCCAAGAGGTGGAGAATGAGCAGTTCTTC. It translates to CASSQEVENEQFF.